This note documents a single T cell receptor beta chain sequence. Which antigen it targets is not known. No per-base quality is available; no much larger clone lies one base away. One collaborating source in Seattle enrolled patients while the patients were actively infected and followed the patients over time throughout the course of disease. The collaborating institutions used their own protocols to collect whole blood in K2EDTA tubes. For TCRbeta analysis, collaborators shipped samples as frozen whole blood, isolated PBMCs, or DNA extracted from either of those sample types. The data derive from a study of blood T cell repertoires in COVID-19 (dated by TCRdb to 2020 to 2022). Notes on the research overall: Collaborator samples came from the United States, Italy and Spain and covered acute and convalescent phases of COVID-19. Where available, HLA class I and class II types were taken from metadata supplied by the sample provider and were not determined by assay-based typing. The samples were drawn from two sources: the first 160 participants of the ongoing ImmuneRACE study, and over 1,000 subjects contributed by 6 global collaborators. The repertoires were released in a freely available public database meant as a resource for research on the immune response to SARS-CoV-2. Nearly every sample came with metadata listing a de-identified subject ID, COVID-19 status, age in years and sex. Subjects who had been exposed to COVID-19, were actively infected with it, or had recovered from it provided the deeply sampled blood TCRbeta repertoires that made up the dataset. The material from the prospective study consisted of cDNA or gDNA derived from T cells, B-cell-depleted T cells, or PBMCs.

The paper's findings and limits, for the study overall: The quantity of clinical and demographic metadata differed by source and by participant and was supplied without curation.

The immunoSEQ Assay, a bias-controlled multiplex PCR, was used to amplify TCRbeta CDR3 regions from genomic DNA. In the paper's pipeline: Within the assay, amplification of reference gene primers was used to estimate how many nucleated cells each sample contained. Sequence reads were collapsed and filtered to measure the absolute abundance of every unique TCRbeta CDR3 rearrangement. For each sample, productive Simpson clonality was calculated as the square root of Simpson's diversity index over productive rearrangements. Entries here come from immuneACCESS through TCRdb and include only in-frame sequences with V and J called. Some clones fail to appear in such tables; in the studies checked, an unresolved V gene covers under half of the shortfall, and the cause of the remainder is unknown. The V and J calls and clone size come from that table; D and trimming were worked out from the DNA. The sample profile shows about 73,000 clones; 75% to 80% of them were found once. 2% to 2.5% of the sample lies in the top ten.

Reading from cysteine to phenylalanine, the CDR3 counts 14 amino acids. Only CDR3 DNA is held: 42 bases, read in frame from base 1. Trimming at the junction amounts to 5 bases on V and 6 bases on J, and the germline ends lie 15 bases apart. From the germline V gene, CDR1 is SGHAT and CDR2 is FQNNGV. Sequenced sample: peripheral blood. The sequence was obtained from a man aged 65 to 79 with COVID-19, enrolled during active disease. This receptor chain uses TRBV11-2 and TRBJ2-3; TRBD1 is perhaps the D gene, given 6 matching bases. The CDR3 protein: CASSRRQGRDTQYF. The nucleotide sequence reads TGTGCCAGCAGCCGGCGGCAGGGGCGGGATACGCAGTATTTT.